A selection of T cell receptor beta chains follows, all from one sample in a study of blood T cells in healthy people across ages. Each CDR3 protein is one row after TCRdb ran MiXCR on the 5' RACE reads. The data contain 650,000 to 1,000,000 distinct CDR3 sequences, 35% to 40% of them singletons. Sequencing was done on a sample of blood. These receptors were collected from a man between 18 and 29 years old in good health. CDR3s include the opening cysteine and the closing phenylalanine or tryptophan. The D gene is left open where the match is weak. Not every row has a clone size; where given, it reads once, few, many or a size class.

CDR3nt	CDR3aa	abundance	d_gene	j_gene	v_gene
TGTGCCAGCAGTTACTCCCCGGCGGGGAGAAGCACTGAAGCTTTCTTT	CASSYSPAGRSTEAFF	-	-	TRBJ1-1	TRBV6-5
TGCGCCAGCAGCGCCGGGCCGGGCAATGAGCAGTTCTTC	CASSAGPGNEQFF	few	-	TRBJ2-1	TRBV4-1
TGCAGCGCTGGGGACAGTAATTCACCCCTCCACTTT	CSAGDSNSPLHF	-	TRBD1	TRBJ1-6	TRBV29-1
TGTGGCAGCATGGGCTATGGCTACACCTTC	CGSMGYGYTF	-	-	TRBJ1-2	TRBV9
TGTGCCTGCCGAGTTGCGGGGACGCAGGGCTACACCTTC	CACRVAGTQGYTF	few	-	TRBJ1-2	TRBV2
TGTGCCTCGCAGGGAGGCACAGATACGCAGTATTTT	CASQGGTDTQYF	-	-	TRBJ2-3	TRBV9
TGTGCCAGCAGTGTGGGACCGTGGTCTGAAGCTTTCTTT	CASSVGPWSEAFF	few	-	TRBJ1-1	TRBV6-1
TGTGCCAGCAGCCCTGGGACAGGGGGAGAGACCCAGTACTTC	CASSPGTGGETQYF	many	TRBD1	TRBJ2-5	TRBV12-3/TRBV12-4
TGTGCCAGCAGTCGAAACAGGGGGCCCAACTATGGCTACACCTTC	CASSRNRGPNYGYTF	many	TRBD1	TRBJ1-2	TRBV2
TGTGCCAGCAAGCAGGCCCGGGGGCGAACTAATGAAAAACTGTTTTTT	CASKQARGRTNEKLFF	few	-	TRBJ1-4	TRBV2
TGTGCCAGCACGCAGGGTCAGAATCAGCCCCAGCATTTT	CASTQGQNQPQHF	-	-	TRBJ1-5	TRBV12-3/TRBV12-4
TGCAGCGGGGGACAGGACAATGAGCAGTTCTTC	CSGGQDNEQFF	many	TRBD1	TRBJ2-1	TRBV29-1
TGTGCCAGCAGCGCCCCCCAGGGAATTCACTACGAGCAGTACTTC	CASSAPQGIHYEQYF	few	-	TRBJ2-7	TRBV7-9
TGTGCCAGCAGCCTTAGACAGGGGTGGGCTTTCTTT	CASSLRQGWAFF	few	TRBD1	TRBJ1-1	TRBV6-1
TGTGCCAGCAGTTTGATTAGCGGCACAGATACGCAGTATTTT	CASSLISGTDTQYF	many	-	TRBJ2-3	TRBV12-3/TRBV12-4
TGTGCCGGCAGTTACGGTCCAGGGGGCTACGAGCAGTACTTC	CAGSYGPGGYEQYF	-	TRBD1	TRBJ2-7	TRBV6-2/TRBV6-3
TGTGCCAGCAGTGTAGGGAGTGGGGTTCGAGCTTTCTTT	CASSVGSGVRAFF	-	-	TRBJ1-1	TRBV27
TGTGCCAGCAGCTTAGAGGGGTACGGGCAGTACTTC	CASSLEGYGQYF	-	-	TRBJ2-7	TRBV7-2
TGCGCCAGCAGCTTGCAGAGACTCCAAGAGACCCAGTACTTC	CASSLQRLQETQYF	-	-	TRBJ2-5	TRBV5-1
TGTGCCAGCAGCCAAGCCCCCCCCTACGAGCAGTACTTC	CASSQAPPYEQYF	few	-	TRBJ2-7	TRBV14
TGTGCCAGCAGCTGGGGGCTTAGGGACACTGAGCAGTTCTTC	CASSWGLRDTEQFF	-	-	TRBJ2-1	TRBV5-5
TGTGCCAGCAGTTTGTCTTCCAGGGCGACATATGGCTACACCTTC	CASSLSSRATYGYTF	many	-	TRBJ1-2	TRBV12-3/TRBV12-4
TGCGCCAGTGTCGGAAACGACAATGAGCAGTACTTC	CASVGNDNEQYF	-	-	TRBJ2-7	TRBV4-3
TGTGCCACCAGCAGAGATAGGGACAACCAGCATTTT	CATSRDRDNQHF	few	-	TRBJ1-5	TRBV15
TGTGCCAGCTCACCACCGTCGAATGAGCAGTACTTC	CASSPPSNEQYF	-	-	TRBJ2-7	TRBV18
TGTGCCAGCAGCCCACAGTCTAGCGGCTACAATGAGCAGTTCTTC	CASSPQSSGYNEQFF	-	TRBD2	TRBJ2-1	TRBV7-2
TGTGCCACCAGTGATCGGGGCAGCGTTTTTTCTAAGCAGTTCTTC	CATSDRGSVFSKQFF	few	-	TRBJ2-1	TRBV24-1
TGCAGCGCCACAGGGACAGGGATGAACACTGAAGCTTTCTTT	CSATGTGMNTEAFF	few	TRBD1	TRBJ1-1	TRBV29-1
TGTGCCAGCAGTTTAGTTACACCCACAGATACGCAGTATTTT	CASSLVTPTDTQYF	many	-	TRBJ2-3	TRBV12-3/TRBV12-4
TGTGCCAGCAGCTTAAATTGGGGCAATGAGCAGTTCTTC	CASSLNWGNEQFF	-	-	TRBJ2-1	TRBV7-2
TGTGCCAGCAGGACTCGGGACAGGATTGGCTACACCTTC	CASRTRDRIGYTF	-	TRBD1	TRBJ1-2	TRBV6-5
TGTGCCAGCAGCTTTTACCGGCTAGGAGACAATGAGCAGTTCTTC	CASSFYRLGDNEQFF	many	-	TRBJ2-1	TRBV13
TGTGCCAGCAGGTGGAACTACAATGAGCAGTTCTTC	CASRWNYNEQFF	many	-	TRBJ2-1	TRBV12-3/TRBV12-4
TGTGCCAGGGCCTTCGGGGCGTTCTATGGCTACACCTTC	CARAFGAFYGYTF	few	-	TRBJ1-2	TRBV21-1
TGTGCCAGCAATCCCCAACATGGGGAGACCCAGTACTTC	CASNPQHGETQYF	-	-	TRBJ2-5	TRBV12-3/TRBV12-4
TGCGCCAGCAGCTTGGCCGTCAGGGAGGCACGCATTCAGTACTTC	CASSLAVREARIQYF	-	-	TRBJ2-4	TRBV5-1
TGTGCCAGCAGTTCCCCGTTTGGGAACTATGGCTACACCTTC	CASSSPFGNYGYTF	-	-	TRBJ1-2	TRBV6-5
TGTGCCAGCAGCTTCTCAGCCCTACCGTACTTC	CASSFSALPYF	few	-	TRBJ2-5	TRBV7-2
TGTGCCATCAGTGGGGACAGGTCCGAAGGGGAGACCCAGTACTTC	CAISGDRSEGETQYF	-	TRBD1	TRBJ2-5	TRBV10-3
TGTGCCAGCAGCTCCCTCCCCGCCCCCGGGCGGGTTGAAAAACTGTTTTTT	CASSSLPAPGRVEKLFF	-	-	TRBJ1-4	TRBV11-2
TGTGCCAGCGGGGGACAGGGGGCGTACGAGCAGTACTTC	CASGGQGAYEQYF	-	TRBD1	TRBJ2-7	TRBV10-3
TGCGCCAGAAGCTCCGGACTAGCGGGGTTCCCCACAGAGACCCAGTACTTC	CARSSGLAGFPTETQYF	-	TRBD2	TRBJ2-5	TRBV5-1
TGTGCCAGCAGCTTGTCCAGGGCGATCACAGATACGCAGTATTTT	CASSLSRAITDTQYF	few	-	TRBJ2-3	TRBV7-2
TGTGCCAGCAGCTTAAGGCCCACTTTGGGTGTGGACGAGCAGTACTTC	CASSLRPTLGVDEQYF	-	-	TRBJ2-7	TRBV7-9
TGTGCCAGCAGCTTGGACGGGTCGCGGCCCCCGGGCACTGAAGCTTTCTTT	CASSLDGSRPPGTEAFF	-	-	TRBJ1-1	TRBV5-5
TGTGCCAGCAGTTTGTCTGGGAACAGCAATCAGCCCCAGCATTTT	CASSLSGNSNQPQHF	-	-	TRBJ1-5	TRBV27
TGTGCCAGCAGTTTGGGGGTCCCCCTCCCCAATGAGCAGTTCTTC	CASSLGVPLPNEQFF	-	-	TRBJ2-1	TRBV12-3/TRBV12-4
TGTGCCAGCAGTATATCGACAGGGGGCGCAGGGAATCAGCCCCAGCATTTT	CASSISTGGAGNQPQHF	once	TRBD1	TRBJ1-5	TRBV12-3/TRBV12-4
TGTGCCAGCAGTCCCCACTTAGCGGGGGGGTACAATGAGCAGTTCTTC	CASSPHLAGGYNEQFF	many	TRBD2	TRBJ2-1	TRBV12-3/TRBV12-4
TGCAGCGTTGAAGAGACCGAGGGGAGAGGTCGGTTCTTC	CSVEETEGRGRFF	-	-	TRBJ2-1	TRBV29-1
TGTGCCAGCAAAGGAACGGGACAGCCTAATGAAAAACTGTTTTTT	CASKGTGQPNEKLFF	few	TRBD1	TRBJ1-4	TRBV2
TGTGCCAGCAGCACCTCAGGTTTCAATCAGCCCCAGCATTTT	CASSTSGFNQPQHF	few	-	TRBJ1-5	TRBV7-8
TGTGCCAGCAGCTCAGGACAGGGTTGGGATTCACCCCTCCACTTT	CASSSGQGWDSPLHF	-	TRBD1	TRBJ1-6	TRBV6-4
TGTGCCAGCAGCCAAGGTCCCAGCGGGCCCTACAATGAGCAGTTCTTC	CASSQGPSGPYNEQFF	-	-	TRBJ2-1	TRBV4-2
TGTGCCAGCAGTTTGTCTAGACACGACAATCAGCCCCAGCATTTT	CASSLSRHDNQPQHF	-	-	TRBJ1-5	TRBV12-3/TRBV12-4
TGTGCCATCAGTGAAACGATGGGGAGGTCTAACTCTGGGGCCAACGTCCTGACTTTC	CAISETMGRSNSGANVLTF	few	-	TRBJ2-6	TRBV10-3
TGTGCCAGCAGCTCCAGGTTGAGCTCCTACGAGCAGTACTTC	CASSSRLSSYEQYF	-	-	TRBJ2-7	TRBV27
TGTGCCAGCAGCTCACCCGGACAGGGAGATACGCAGTATTTT	CASSSPGQGDTQYF	few	TRBD1	TRBJ2-3	TRBV14
TGTGCCAGCAGTGAGGCGCAGGAAAAAGCTTTCTTT	CASSEAQEKAFF	-	-	TRBJ1-1	TRBV25-1
TGTGCCAGCAGCTTAGACGTGGGGGGCTACGAGCAGTTCTTC	CASSLDVGGYEQFF	-	-	TRBJ2-1	TRBV7-8